Detailed here is one TCR beta chain. The data belong to a study of blood T cell repertoires in COVID-19. Study as a whole: Sites in the United States, Italy and Spain provided acute and convalescent COVID-19 samples. PBMCs, B-cell-depleted T cells, or T cells were the source of the cDNA or gDNA that made up the material.

In germline, CDR1 is SGDLS, CDR2 YYNGEE. V gave up 1 base and J gave up 1 base, with 11 bases separating them. The CDR3 totals 15 residues. The authors' processing: Reference gene primer amplification gave nucleated cell count estimates. Measured with immunoSEQ multiplex PCR; TCRdb has only the in-frame clones, and not every one. From that table come the V and J calls and clone size; the DNA was used to work out D and trimming. The sample records 30,000 to 40,000 clones, around 93% being singletons. The J gene is TRBJ1-1, the V gene TRBV9; weak D call: TRBD1 (6 bases). Material for sequencing was peripheral blood. This sequence originates from a human donor in a cohort sampled during active COVID-19. The CDR3 bases are TGTGCCAGCAGCGTAAGGGGGGAGGGGAACACTGAAGCTTTCTTT. This gives the protein CASSVRGEGNTEAFF. Looking up the rest from reference TRBV9 and TRBJ1-1 gives the full variable domain: DSGVTQTPKHLITATGQRVTLRCSPRSGDLSVYWYQQSLDQGLQFLIQYYNGEERAKGNILERFSAQQFPDLHSELNLSSLELGDSALYFCASSVRGEGNTEAFFGQGTRLTVV.